A selection of T cell receptor beta chains follows, all from one sample in a study of cytomegalovirus exposure and HLA in healthy donors. Repertoires were generated with immunoSEQ multiplex PCR, while TCRdb's copy carries only in-frame clones and drops some. The sample lists more than 85,000 clones; around 70% were seen once. Sequencing was performed on PBMCs. These receptors came from a man between 40 and 49 years old in good health and CMV-seronegative. The CDR3 runs from the conserved cysteine through the conserved F or W. The order of the fields is J gene, V gene, clone size, D gene, CDR3 length, CDR3 DNA, CDR3 protein. D genes are given only for firm matches. The size field is filled for only some rows; it gives once, few, many or a size class.

TRBJ2-1 | TRBV6-1 | . | . | 14 | TGTGCCAGCAGTGAAGCGCCAGGGAGGAGTGAGCAGTTCTTC | CASSEAPGRSEQFF
TRBJ2-1 | TRBV4-3 | . | TRBD2 | 15 | TGCGCCAGCAGCCTTAGCGGGGCAATATACAATGAGCAGTTCTTC | CASSLSGAIYNEQFF
TRBJ1-1 | TRBV9 | . | . | 14 | TGTGCCAGCAGCCCCATTACAGTGAACACTGAAGCTTTCTTT | CASSPITVNTEAFF
TRBJ1-2 | TRBV7-8 | . | TRBD1 | 15 | TGTGCCAGCAGCTTGGGACAGAAAAACCTCTATGGCTACACCTTC | CASSLGQKNLYGYTF
TRBJ1-1 | TRBV10-3 | once | . | 15 | TGTGCCATCAGTGAGTCTCGGGAAGTGAAGACTGAAGCTTTCTTT | CAISESREVKTEAFF
TRBJ2-7 | TRBV27 | . | . | 14 | TGTGCCAGTGCGACTAGTCTTAGCTCCTACGAGCAGTACTTC | CASATSLSSYEQYF
TRBJ1-2 | TRBV5-6 | few | . | 17 | TGTGCCAGCAGCTTGTTTAAGGGGGTCAGGGTATCAGATGGCTACACCTTC | CASSLFKGVRVSDGYTF
TRBJ2-3 | TRBV19 | . | TRBD2 | 15 | TGTGCCAGTACCGATAGCGGGAGGGCCGCAGATACGCAGTATTTT | CASTDSGRAADTQYF
TRBJ2-1 | TRBV30 | few | . | 14 | TGTGCCTGGAGTCCACGAGGGACTCGGAATGAGCAGTTCTTC | CAWSPRGTRNEQFF
TRBJ2-2 | TRBV7-8 | . | TRBD2 | 16 | TGTGCCAGCAGCGCACCTAGCGGGGGGAACACCGGGGAGCTGTTTTTT | CASSAPSGGNTGELFF
TRBJ2-7 | TRBV11-2 | . | TRBD2 | 15 | TGTGCCAGCAGCACATCAATAGCGGGAGAGGGCGAGCAGTACTTC | CASSTSIAGEGEQYF
TRBJ2-3 | TRBV30 | . | TRBD2 | 18 | TGTGCCTGGAGCGTCACACGCGGGACTAGCCCCCGGAGAGATACGCAGTATTTT | CAWSVTRGTSPRRDTQYF
TRBJ1-1 | TRBV7-3 | . | . | 13 | TGTGCCAGCAGCTTAATGCGGAACACTGAAGCTTTCTTT | CASSLMRNTEAFF
TRBJ2-5 | TRBV30 | few | TRBD1 | 15 | TGTGCCTGGAGCGTATGGGACAGGGGTTCTGAGACCCAGTACTTC | CAWSVWDRGSETQYF
TRBJ2-3 | TRBV4-1 | medium-sized | . | 16 | TGCGCCAGCAGCCAATCCGGACTCCCAAGCACAGATACGCAGTATTTT | CASSQSGLPSTDTQYF
TRBJ2-2 | TRBV7-9 | . | TRBD2 | 16 | TGTGCCAGCAGTCCGACTAGCGGGAGTGAGGCCGGGGAGCTGTTTTTT | CASSPTSGSEAGELFF
TRBJ2-7 | TRBV28 | . | . | 15 | TGTGCCAGCATCGAGGGGGGGGGACTCCTCTACGAGCAGTACTTC | CASIEGGGLLYEQYF
TRBJ1-5 | TRBV27 | . | TRBD1 | 14 | TGTGCCTCCGGGACAGGGGGCGTCAATCAGCCCCAGCATTTT | CASGTGGVNQPQHF
TRBJ2-3 | TRBV7-2 | . | TRBD2 | 18 | TGTGCCAGCAGCTACGAAACCAGCGGGAGGGTTTCCACAGATACGCAGTATTTT | CASSYETSGRVSTDTQYF
TRBJ1-4 | TRBV5-1 | . | . | 18 | TGCGCCAGCAGCTTGGATCCGACGGCGGTAGGAACTAATGAAAAACTGTTTTTT | CASSLDPTAVGTNEKLFF
TRBJ2-2 | TRBV7-9 | few | TRBD1 | 16 | TGTGCCAGCAGGCGAGCGGGACAGGGCCACACCGGGGAGCTGTTTTTT | CASRRAGQGHTGELFF
TRBJ2-5 | TRBV5-1 | . | TRBD2 | 14 | TGCGCCAGCAGCTTGTCCCTAGCGGGAGAGACCCAGTACTTC | CASSLSLAGETQYF
TRBJ2-1 | TRBV4-3 | . | TRBD2 | 16 | TGCGCCAGCAGCCAATGGGGCGGGGGGGACCACAATGAGCAGTTCTTC | CASSQWGGGDHNEQFF
TRBJ2-5 | TRBV7-3 | few | . | 15 | TGTGCCAGCAGCTTAATTGGGACATGGGAAGAGACCCAGTACTTC | CASSLIGTWEETQYF
TRBJ2-1 | TRBV6-5 | . | TRBD2 | 16 | TGTGCCAGCAGTTACTCGGGGACTAGCGGGCTCCGGAAGCAGTTCTTC | CASSYSGTSGLRKQFF
TRBJ2-5 | TRBV7-9 | . | TRBD2 | 15 | TGTGCCAGCAGCTTCTCCCAAGGGGAGGGGGAGACCCAGTACTTC | CASSFSQGEGETQYF
TRBJ1-2 | TRBV5-1 | once | . | 12 | TGCGCCAGCAGCTTGACTTCGGAGCGCTACACCTTC | CASSLTSERYTF
TRBJ2-7 | TRBV29-1 | . | TRBD1 | 12 | TGCAGCGTCTACAGGGGGCTCTACGAGCAGTACTTC | CSVYRGLYEQYF
TRBJ1-1 | TRBV12-5 | . | . | 13 | TGTGCTAGTGGTTTCCTGCCCGTAGCTGAAGCTTTCTTT | CASGFLPVAEAFF
TRBJ2-3 | TRBV7-3 | . | TRBD1 | 16 | TGTGCCAGCAGCCCTAATACGGGACAGGGGACAGATACGCAGTATTTT | CASSPNTGQGTDTQYF
TRBJ2-7 | TRBV5-1 | . | . | 14 | TGCGCCAGCAGCGGGGGCAGGGGACTACGAGACCAGTACTTC | CASSGGRGLRDQYF
TRBJ2-3 | TRBV5-1 | once | TRBD1 | 14 | TGCGCCAGCAGCCCGGACAGGGGCACAGATACGCAGTATTTT | CASSPDRGTDTQYF
TRBJ1-5 | TRBV7-2 | . | . | 16 | TGTGCCAGCAGCTTACGGATGTCTCGAGTAGCTCAGCCCCAGCATTTT | CASSLRMSRVAQPQHF
TRBJ1-5 | TRBV5-1 | . | TRBD1 | 16 | TGCGCCAGCAGCCCCGGGGGGGACAGGGTTGGACAGCCCCAGCATTTT | CASSPGGDRVGQPQHF
TRBJ2-7 | TRBV10-3 | . | TRBD1 | 15 | TGTGCCATCAATGAACCGGGACAGGGCACCTACGAGCAGTACTTC | CAINEPGQGTYEQYF
TRBJ2-5 | TRBV7-7 | . | . | 14 | TGTGCTAGCAGCCAAGGAGGGGTCCAAGAGACCCAGTACTTC | CASSQGGVQETQYF
TRBJ2-1 | TRBV7-9 | . | TRBD2 | 15 | TGTGCCAGCAGCTTAGGAGCGGGGTTCTACAATGAGCAGTTCTTC | CASSLGAGFYNEQFF
TRBJ2-7 | TRBV7-6 | . | TRBD1 | 15 | TGTGCCAGCAGCTCCCGACAGGGGGCTAATGACGAGCAGTACTTC | CASSSRQGANDEQYF
TRBJ1-3 | TRBV29-1 | . | . | 12 | TGCAGCGTTGGGGACATGGGAAACACCATATATTTT | CSVGDMGNTIYF
TRBJ1-2 | TRBV5-6 | . | . | 15 | TGTGCCAGCAGCAGAGAACCGACTTTGACCTATGGCTACACCTTC | CASSREPTLTYGYTF
TRBJ1-1 | TRBV12-5 | . | TRBD1 | 15 | TGTGCTAGTGGTTTGGGGACAGGGGGAGGCACTGAAGCTTTCTTT | CASGLGTGGGTEAFF
TRBJ2-7 | TRBV18 | . | . | 12 | TGTGCCAGCTCTTACTTTCTTCGCGAGCAGTACTTC | CASSYFLREQYF
TRBJ1-5 | TRBV7-8 | few | TRBD1 | 17 | TGTGCCAGCAGCTTAGAGGGTTTTGGGACAGGGGTTCAGCCCCAGCATTTT | CASSLEGFGTGVQPQHF
TRBJ2-7 | TRBV28 | . | TRBD1 | 13 | TGTGCCACCTACAGGGGGCAAACCTACGAGCAGTACTTC | CATYRGQTYEQYF
TRBJ1-4 | TRBV18 | . | . | 15 | TGTGCCAGCTCGCCCTATGACGGAGGGAATGAAAAACTGTTTTTT | CASSPYDGGNEKLFF
TRBJ1-4 | TRBV25-1 | . | . | 13 | TGTGCCAGCAGCCCGGGTGTTAATGAAAAACTGTTTTTT | CASSPGVNEKLFF
TRBJ2-3 | TRBV13 | few | TRBD2 | 17 | TGTGCCAGCAGCTTAGTAGGACTAGCGGGAGTTTTAGATACGCAGTATTTT | CASSLVGLAGVLDTQYF
TRBJ2-5 | TRBV7-6 | once | . | 17 | TGTGCCAGCAGCTTACGCTCTTTTAGCGGCAGTCAAGAGACCCAGTACTTC | CASSLRSFSGSQETQYF
TRBJ1-2 | TRBV29-1 | . | . | 12 | TGCAGCGTTGAAGCCAGGGTCGATGGCTACACCTTT | CSVEARVDGYTF
TRBJ2-7 | TRBV7-2 | few | . | 13 | TGTGCCAGCAGCTTATTGGGGGGAGCCGAGCAGTACTTC | CASSLLGGAEQYF
TRBJ1-2 | TRBV27 | . | TRBD1 | 16 | TGTGCCAGCAGTTTAGTGGCCAGAGGGGGCCCCTATGGCTACACCTTC | CASSLVARGGPYGYTF
TRBJ1-5 | TRBV27 | . | . | 10 | TGTGCCAGCAGCGTTCAGCCCCAGCATTTT | CASSVQPQHF
TRBJ2-1 | TRBV7-7 | . | . | 15 | TGTGCCAGCAGCTTAGGAGGGTGGTCTTCCAATGAGCAGTTCTTC | CASSLGGWSSNEQFF